The 18 T cell receptor beta chains below all came from one sample that was sequenced in a study of T cell repertoires in cytomegalovirus infection. TCRdb passed the reads through MiXCR, listing each CDR3 protein once. The sample holds about 920,000 distinct CDR3 sequences, approximately 30% seen once. No antigen is known for these receptors. The source material was cultured CD8+ T cells from PBMCs, sampled from culture after CMV antigen stimulation. The receptors originated from a human donor in good health (CMV status not recorded). Some clones in this sample may be carry-over from other donors' samples.

The chain couples TRBV10-2 to TRBJ2-7; D may be TRBD1 or TRBD2 (5 bases each). With 6 bases removed from V and 2 bases from J, the gap between germline ends came to 14 bases. This CDR3 is 14 amino acids long. CDR1 and CDR2 (germline): WSHSY, SAAADI. CDR3 amino acids: CASREGTVPYEQYF. CDR3 nucleotide sequence: TGCGCCAGCAGGGAAGGGACGGTTCCCTACGAGCAGTACTTC.

This clonotype was seen only a few times. CDR3 coding DNA: TGCGCCAGCAGCGACAGGGGAGACACTGAAGCTTTCTTT. It translates to CASSDRGDTEAFF. The genes are TRBV4-1 and TRBJ1-1, with TRBD1 matching over 8 bases. Per the germline V gene, CDR1 is MGHRA and CDR2 is YSYEKL. This CDR3 spans 13 amino acids. V trimming: 5 bases; J trimming: 3 bases; junction bases outside the gene matches: 2.

This clonotype was picked up a small number of times. This chain joins TRBV15 and TRBJ1-1; D may be TRBD1 (5 bases). The CDR3 runs 12 residues. Trimming took off 5 bases at V and 4 bases at J, with 8 bases between the two ends. Germline V gene lookup returns CDR1 LNHNV and CDR2 YYDKDF (reference sequence). The CDR3 DNA reads as TGTGCCACCAGCGGCGGGGCCACTGAAGCTTTCTTT. Its protein product is CATSGGATEAFF.

The chain's CDR3 is CASSAGTVISYGYTF. The CDR3 DNA reads TGTGCCAGCAGTGCTGGGACAGTCATTTCCTATGGCTACACCTTC. The genes are TRBV6-8 and TRBJ1-2; the match to TRBD1 covers 7 bases. This CDR3 is 15 amino acids long. The junction had 10 bases not matched to a gene; V was cut back by 5 bases and J by 4 bases. Germline CDR1 and CDR2: MNHGY and SAAAGT.

The chain couples TRBV10-2 to TRBJ2-7; D may correspond to TRBD1 or TRBD2 (5 bases each). Trimming pared 8 bases from V and 6 bases from J, leaving 26 bases between. CDR3 length: 16 amino acids. Germline V gene lookup returns CDR1 WSHSY and CDR2 SAAADI. The CDR3 sequence: CASGGDPTDVLGEQYF. As DNA, the CDR3 is TGCGCCAGCGGGGGAGACCCGACAGACGTATTGGGCGAGCAGTACTTC.

V and J are TRBV20-1 and TRBJ1-4; TRBD1 might be the D (6 bases). This CDR3 contains 15 residues. CDR1 is DFQATT and CDR2 is SNEGSKA in the germline V gene (reference sequence). Trimming removed 6 bases from V and 7 bases from J, with 21 bases in between. CDR3 sequence: CSAPPQQGQSEKLFF. The CDR3, as DNA: TGCAGTGCCCCGCCTCAACAGGGCCAATCTGAAAAACTGTTTTTT.

With regard to this clonotype: An end of the junction does not agree with germline; a read error may underlie this. The CDR3 DNA reads as TGTGCCACCAGTAAAGTTGGACTACCGAAGACCGGGGAGCTGTTTTTT. Translated: CATSKVGLPKTGELFF. This chain uses TRBV24-1 with TRBJ2-2, with D possibly being TRBD2 (6 bases). Germline V gene sequence: CDR1 KGHDR, CDR2 SFDVKD. The CDR3 spans 16 residues.

V usage is TRBV27 and J usage is TRBJ2-2; 7 bases fit TRBD1. Trimming cost V 2 bases and J 7 bases; bases outside gene matches: 7. CDR3 length: 15 residues. Germline V lookup: CDR1 MNHEY, CDR2 SMNVEV (reference sequence). CDR3 loop: CASSLDGWDSGELFF. The DNA for the CDR3 is TGTGCCAGCAGTTTAGATGGGTGGGACAGCGGGGAGCTGTTTTTT.

The rearrangement links TRBV6-2 or TRBV6-3 to TRBJ1-5; D might be TRBD1 (5 bases). Germline CDR1 is MNHEY and CDR2 is SVGEGT. V lost 6 bases and J lost 3, with 12 bases in between. The length of the CDR3 is 14 residues. The CDR3 nucleotides are TGTGCCAGCAGCAATGGGGGGTTCAATCAGCCCCAGCATTTT. It specifies CASSNGGFNQPQHF.

A word on this clonotype: The junction does not match germline at one end; this may be a read error. The gene calls are TRBV28 and TRBJ1-5, with D unclear. Germline values: CDR1 MDHEN, CDR2 SYDVKM. The CDR3 runs 14 residues. The CDR3 reads CANSLGIPNQPQHF. CDR3 in DNA: TGTGCCAACAGTTTAGGGATTCCAAATCAGCCCCAGCATTTT.

This clonotype appeared a few times. This chain uses TRBV7-9 with TRBJ1-2; D is possibly TRBD1 (6 bases). CDR3 length: 12 residues. Trimming pared 1 base from V and 8 bases from J, leaving 8 bases between. CDR1 is SEHNR and CDR2 is FQNEAQ in the germline V gene (reference sequence). Here the CDR3 DNA reads TGTGCCAGCAGCTTAGGGACAGTGGGCTACACCTTC. This codes for CASSLGTVGYTF.

This clonotype was observed many times. The V call is TRBV12-3 or TRBV12-4, the J call TRBJ2-7; 7 bases agree with TRBD1. Losses at the gene ends were 2 bases for V and 6 bases for J; bases not matched to a gene: 4. CDR3 size: 13 residues. The CDR3 nucleotides are TGTGCCAGCAGTTTACTAGGGGGCCTCGAGCAGTACTTC. It translates to CASSLLGGLEQYF.

This chain connects TRBV5-1 to TRBJ2-1; maybe TRBD1 (6 bases). Trimming cost V 1 base and J 6 bases, with 11 bases left between them. The V gene's germline CDR1 is SGHRS and CDR2 YFSETQ. The CDR3 covers 14 residues. As DNA, the CDR3 is TGCGCCAGCAGCTTGATAGGCAGGGGCAATGAGCAGTTCTTC. This codes for CASSLIGRGNEQFF.

The J gene is TRBJ2-1, the V gene TRBV7-3; D might be TRBD2 (5 bases). The ends were cut back, 5 bases at V and 8 bases at J, with 16 bases in the middle. Germline CDR1 reads SGHTA; CDR2 reads FQGTGA. The CDR3 has 14 residues. This chain's CDR3 is CASSPKTSDDEQFF. The DNA of the CDR3 is TGTGCCAGCAGCCCGAAAACTAGTGACGATGAGCAGTTCTTC.

This chain joins TRBV4-2 and TRBJ1-2; 7 positions match TRBD1. J was trimmed by 4 bases and V by 2 bases; bases with no gene match: 7. CDR1 is LGHNA, CDR2 YNFKEQ, per germline. CDR3 size: 15 residues. The CDR3 coding sequence is TGTGCCAGCAGCCAACCGGGACAGAGAGTCTATGGCTACACCTTC. Residues: CASSQPGQRVYGYTF.

This clonotype has just a few counts. The chain employs TRBV7-6 and TRBJ2-3, with D tentatively TRBD2 (6 bases). Germline CDR1 and CDR2: SGHVS and FNYEAQ. There are 14 residues in the CDR3. The ends were cut back, 5 bases at V and 5 bases at J, with 14 bases in the middle. The CDR3 protein is CASSHGTSLDTQYF. The DNA for the CDR3 is TGTGCCAGCAGCCACGGGACTTCCTTAGATACGCAGTATTTT. Based on the CDR3 plus reference TRBV7-6 and TRBJ2-3, the full variable domain is GAGVSQSPRYKVTKRGQDVALRCDPISGHVSLYWYRQALGQGPEFLTYFNYEAQQDKSGLPNDRFSAERPEGSISTLTIQRTEQRDSAMYRCASSHGTSLDTQYFGPGTRLTVL.

This clonotype was recorded only once. J is TRBJ2-1 and V is TRBV14; 8 nucleotides agree with TRBD2. J gave up 9 bases and V 7 bases, and 8 bases lay outside the gene matches. The CDR3 totals 13 residues. CDR1 and CDR2 from the germline V gene are SGHDN and FVKESK. CDR3 coding DNA: TGTGCCAGCAACCCCGGGGGGGGCTCTGAGCAGTTCTTC. This codes for CASNPGGGSEQFF. The full variable domain, with the rest looked up from reference TRBV14 and TRBJ2-1, is EAGVTQFPSHSVIEKGQTVTLRCDPISGHDNLYWYRRVMGKEIKFLLHFVKESKQDESGMPNNRFLAERTGGTYSTLKVQPAELEDSGVYFCASNPGGGSEQFFGPGTRLTVL.

This clonotype was found a few times. The CDR3 spells CASSSASTEAFF. The CDR3, as DNA: TGTGCCAGCAGCTCCGCGTCCACTGAAGCTTTCTTT. J is TRBJ1-1 and V is TRBV7-9, with unresolved D. Deletions cut 4 bases from V and 4 bases from J, with 7 bases between. CDR3 length: 12 amino acids. CDR1 and CDR2 (germline): SEHNR, FQNEAQ (reference sequence).